This is a list of T cell receptor beta chains from one sample in a study of blood T cell repertoires in COVID-19. Using immunoSEQ multiplex PCR, the repertoire was profiled, and TCRdb retains in-frame clones only, with some absent. This table has about 210,000 clones, approximately 82% appearing once. Specimen: peripheral blood. These receptors all come from a woman aged 45-59 years with acute or convalescent COVID-19. The CDR3 runs from the conserved cysteine through the conserved F or W. The D gene is left open where the match is weak. Not all rows give a size; the values are once, few, many and, for expanded clones, a class.

V gene: TRBV19
J gene: TRBJ2-7
clone size: NA
D gene: TRBD1
CDR3 protein: CASSTPGQGTGEQYF
CDR3 DNA: TGTGCCAGTAGTACGCCGGGACAGGGTACGGGGGAGCAGTACTTC

V gene: TRBV2
J gene: TRBJ2-1
clone size: NA
D gene: NA
CDR3 protein: CASSPGTRQNNEQFF
CDR3 DNA: TGTGCCAGCAGCCCCGGGACTCGACAAAACAATGAGCAGTTCTTC

V gene: TRBV29-1
J gene: TRBJ1-2
clone size: NA
D gene: NA
CDR3 protein: CSGGGDNYGYTF
CDR3 DNA: TGCAGCGGAGGGGGGGATAACTATGGCTACACCTTC

V gene: TRBV9
J gene: TRBJ2-1
clone size: once
D gene: TRBD2
CDR3 protein: CASSTHGTSGRGNEQFF
CDR3 DNA: TGTGCCAGCAGTACACACGGGACTAGCGGGAGGGGGAATGAGCAGTTCTTC

V gene: TRBV29-1
J gene: TRBJ2-3
clone size: NA
D gene: NA
CDR3 protein: CSVFLASADTQYF
CDR3 DNA: TGCAGCGTTTTCCTGGCATCCGCAGATACGCAGTATTTT

V gene: TRBV28
J gene: TRBJ2-1
clone size: NA
D gene: TRBD1
CDR3 protein: CASSATGISSYNEQFF
CDR3 DNA: TGTGCCAGCTCTGCGACAGGGATCAGCTCCTACAATGAGCAGTTCTTC

V gene: TRBV6-5
J gene: TRBJ2-7
clone size: NA
D gene: NA
CDR3 protein: CASSLAGAYEQYF
CDR3 DNA: TGTGCCAGCAGCTTAGCAGGGGCCTACGAGCAGTACTTC

V gene: TRBV18
J gene: TRBJ1-4
clone size: NA
D gene: NA
CDR3 protein: CASQKDSNEKLFF
CDR3 DNA: TGTGCCAGCCAAAAGGACAGCAACGAAAAACTGTTTTTT

V gene: TRBV15
J gene: TRBJ2-2
clone size: NA
D gene: TRBD2
CDR3 protein: CATRTSGSDTGELFF
CDR3 DNA: TGTGCCACCAGGACTAGCGGGAGCGACACCGGGGAGCTGTTTTTT

V gene: TRBV29-1
J gene: TRBJ2-3
clone size: NA
D gene: NA
CDR3 protein: CSVDGHPESGTDTQYF
CDR3 DNA: TGCAGCGTTGATGGCCATCCGGAGTCCGGCACAGATACGCAGTATTTT

V gene: TRBV29-1
J gene: TRBJ2-5
clone size: NA
D gene: NA
CDR3 protein: CSVGRKGGQETQYF
CDR3 DNA: TGCAGCGTTGGTCGGAAGGGCGGGCAAGAGACCCAGTACTTC

V gene: TRBV5-1
J gene: TRBJ2-7
clone size: NA
D gene: TRBD2
CDR3 protein: CASSLDSGRVDEQYF
CDR3 DNA: TGCGCCAGCAGCTTGGATAGCGGGAGAGTCGACGAGCAGTACTTC

V gene: TRBV2
J gene: TRBJ1-4
clone size: NA
D gene: TRBD1
CDR3 protein: CASSRTGGLTNEKLFF
CDR3 DNA: TGTGCCAGCAGCCGCACAGGGGGCTTAACTAATGAAAAACTGTTTTTT

V gene: TRBV29-1
J gene: TRBJ1-3
clone size: NA
D gene: NA
CDR3 protein: CSVGQGGGTGNTIYF
CDR3 DNA: TGCAGCGTCGGCCAAGGGGGGGGCACTGGAAACACCATATATTTT

V gene: TRBV24-1
J gene: TRBJ2-3
clone size: NA
D gene: TRBD2
CDR3 protein: CATKASGGTDTQYF
CDR3 DNA: TGTGCCACCAAGGCTAGCGGGGGCACAGATACGCAGTATTTT

V gene: TRBV28
J gene: TRBJ2-7
clone size: NA
D gene: NA
CDR3 protein: CASSRTAYEQYF
CDR3 DNA: TGTGCCAGCAGCCGGACAGCCTACGAGCAGTACTTC

V gene: TRBV19
J gene: TRBJ1-1
clone size: NA
D gene: TRBD1
CDR3 protein: CASSSDRGHTEAFF
CDR3 DNA: TGTGCCAGTAGTTCGGACAGGGGCCACACTGAAGCTTTCTTT

V gene: TRBV9
J gene: TRBJ1-1
clone size: NA
D gene: NA
CDR3 protein: CASSVAGGNTEAFF
CDR3 DNA: TGTGCCAGCAGCGTAGCGGGGGGGAACACTGAAGCTTTCTTT

V gene: TRBV28
J gene: TRBJ2-3
clone size: NA
D gene: TRBD2
CDR3 protein: CASSPILLAGSTDTQYF
CDR3 DNA: TGTGCCAGCAGTCCGATCCTACTAGCGGGGTCCACAGATACGCAGTATTTT

V gene: TRBV5-1
J gene: TRBJ2-1
clone size: NA
D gene: TRBD2
CDR3 protein: CASRVGTSGNLNEQFF
CDR3 DNA: TGCGCCAGCAGAGTAGGGACTAGCGGAAACTTAAATGAGCAGTTCTTC

V gene: TRBV19
J gene: TRBJ1-2
clone size: NA
D gene: TRBD1
CDR3 protein: CASRDRVYGYTF
CDR3 DNA: TGTGCCAGTAGGGACAGGGTATATGGCTACACCTTC

V gene: TRBV6-5
J gene: TRBJ1-1
clone size: NA
D gene: NA
CDR3 protein: CASSSPTSGQKAFF
CDR3 DNA: TGTGCCAGCAGTTCTCCGACCAGCGGCCAAAAAGCTTTCTTT

V gene: TRBV19
J gene: TRBJ1-6
clone size: once
D gene: NA
CDR3 protein: CATRSGDFSPLHF
CDR3 DNA: TGTGCCACAAGATCAGGTGATTTTTCACCCCTCCACTTT

V gene: TRBV2
J gene: TRBJ2-2
clone size: NA
D gene: TRBD1
CDR3 protein: CASLSDRANTGELFF
CDR3 DNA: TGTGCCAGCCTCAGCGACAGGGCGAACACCGGGGAGCTGTTTTTT

V gene: TRBV2
J gene: TRBJ1-5
clone size: many
D gene: TRBD1
CDR3 protein: CASSGMGQQNQPQHF
CDR3 DNA: TGTGCCAGCAGTGGGATGGGACAGCAGAATCAGCCCCAGCATTTT

V gene: TRBV25-1
J gene: TRBJ2-5
clone size: NA
D gene: TRBD1
CDR3 protein: CASSEYGRGQETQYF
CDR3 DNA: TGTGCCAGCAGTGAATACGGCAGGGGGCAAGAGACCCAGTACTTC

V gene: TRBV7-7
J gene: TRBJ2-7
clone size: NA
D gene: NA
CDR3 protein: CASSPGQGFEQYF
CDR3 DNA: TGTGCCAGCAGCCCAGGGCAGGGCTTCGAGCAGTACTTC

V gene: TRBV14
J gene: TRBJ2-7
clone size: once
D gene: NA
CDR3 protein: CASSQPWESGEQYF
CDR3 DNA: TGTGCCAGCAGCCAACCGTGGGAGTCGGGCGAGCAGTACTTC

V gene: TRBV24-1
J gene: TRBJ2-1
clone size: once
D gene: TRBD2
CDR3 protein: CATRSAGGRHEQFF
CDR3 DNA: TGTGCCACCAGGTCAGCGGGAGGAAGGCATGAGCAGTTCTTC

V gene: TRBV11-2
J gene: TRBJ1-5
clone size: NA
D gene: NA
CDR3 protein: CASSRTGPQHF
CDR3 DNA: TGTGCCAGCAGTCGAACTGGGCCCCAGCATTTT

V gene: TRBV28
J gene: TRBJ1-1
clone size: NA
D gene: TRBD1
CDR3 protein: CASSFDRDMNTEAFF
CDR3 DNA: TGTGCCAGCAGTTTCGACAGGGATATGAACACTGAAGCTTTCTTT

V gene: TRBV12-2
J gene: TRBJ2-7
clone size: NA
D gene: NA
CDR3 protein: CASRLGGPRLCTSGIPEQYF
CDR3 DNA: TGTGCAAGTCGCTTGGGGGGGCCCCGGTTATGTACTAGCGGGATCCCCGAGCAGTACTTC

V gene: TRBV30
J gene: TRBJ1-2
clone size: NA
D gene: NA
CDR3 protein: CACSGGYGYTF
CDR3 DNA: TGTGCCTGCTCGGGAGGCTATGGCTACACCTTC

V gene: TRBV7-9
J gene: TRBJ1-6
clone size: few
D gene: NA
CDR3 protein: CASSSGQYNSPLHF
CDR3 DNA: TGTGCCAGCAGTTCAGGACAGTATAATTCACCCCTCCACTTT

V gene: TRBV6-6
J gene: TRBJ1-5
clone size: many
D gene: NA
CDR3 protein: CASRRDFNQPQHF
CDR3 DNA: TGTGCCAGCAGGAGGGACTTCAATCAGCCCCAGCATTTT

V gene: TRBV19
J gene: TRBJ2-5
clone size: NA
D gene: NA
CDR3 protein: CASSIGGKTQYF
CDR3 DNA: TGTGCCAGTAGTATTGGCGGGAAGACCCAGTACTTC

V gene: TRBV28
J gene: TRBJ2-1
clone size: NA
D gene: TRBD2
CDR3 protein: CASSFFSGSLNEQFF
CDR3 DNA: TGTGCCAGCAGTTTTTTCAGCGGGAGTCTGAATGAGCAGTTCTTC

V gene: TRBV2
J gene: TRBJ1-3
clone size: NA
D gene: NA
CDR3 protein: CASGGSRAGNTIYF
CDR3 DNA: TGTGCCAGCGGGGGGTCCAGGGCTGGAAACACCATATATTTT

V gene: TRBV12-3/TRBV12-4
J gene: TRBJ2-3
clone size: NA
D gene: NA
CDR3 protein: CASSPGIADTQYF
CDR3 DNA: TGTGCCAGCAGTCCGGGGATAGCAGATACGCAGTATTTT

V gene: TRBV5-4
J gene: TRBJ2-3
clone size: NA
D gene: TRBD2
CDR3 protein: CASSGGTSGATDTQYF
CDR3 DNA: TGTGCCAGCAGCGGGGGGACTAGCGGGGCCACAGATACGCAGTATTTT

V gene: TRBV5-5
J gene: TRBJ2-7
clone size: NA
D gene: TRBD1
CDR3 protein: CASSPRGQGVYEQYF
CDR3 DNA: TGTGCCAGCAGCCCAAGGGGACAGGGGGTCTACGAGCAGTACTTC

V gene: TRBV5-1
J gene: TRBJ2-7
clone size: many
D gene: TRBD2
CDR3 protein: CASSPRTSVGEQYF
CDR3 DNA: TGCGCCAGCAGTCCAAGGACTAGCGTAGGCGAGCAGTACTTC

V gene: TRBV5-1
J gene: TRBJ1-2
clone size: NA
D gene: NA
CDR3 protein: CASSNRDRYGYTF
CDR3 DNA: TGCGCCAGCTCTAACAGGGATCGGTATGGCTACACCTTC

V gene: TRBV10-2
J gene: TRBJ2-5
clone size: few
D gene: TRBD2
CDR3 protein: CASTKLAGDQETQYF
CDR3 DNA: TGCGCCAGCACCAAACTAGCGGGGGACCAAGAGACCCAGTACTTC

V gene: TRBV9
J gene: TRBJ2-7
clone size: NA
D gene: NA
CDR3 protein: CASSVGSGRAYEQYF
CDR3 DNA: TGTGCCAGCAGCGTAGGATCGGGAAGGGCCTACGAGCAGTACTTC

V gene: TRBV2
J gene: TRBJ1-5
clone size: NA
D gene: NA
CDR3 protein: CASSVRYLSEPQHF
CDR3 DNA: TGTGCCAGCAGTGTCAGGTACCTATCCGAGCCCCAGCATTTT

V gene: TRBV27
J gene: TRBJ2-3
clone size: NA
D gene: NA
CDR3 protein: CASSLWRGGFRDTQYF
CDR3 DNA: TGTGCCAGCAGTTTATGGAGGGGCGGCTTTAGGGATACGCAGTATTTT

V gene: TRBV28
J gene: TRBJ1-2
clone size: once
D gene: NA
CDR3 protein: CASSDRENYGYTF
CDR3 DNA: TGTGCCAGCAGTGACAGAGAAAACTATGGCTACACCTTC

V gene: TRBV30
J gene: TRBJ2-3
clone size: NA
D gene: TRBD1
CDR3 protein: CAWGNRGPGTQYF
CDR3 DNA: TGTGCCTGGGGGAACAGGGGGCCTGGTACGCAGTATTTT

V gene: TRBV5-6
J gene: TRBJ1-1
clone size: NA
D gene: TRBD1
CDR3 protein: CASSSLGTGGGEQEAFF
CDR3 DNA: TGTGCCAGCAGCTCCCTAGGGACAGGGGGAGGTGAACAGGAAGCTTTCTTT

V gene: TRBV10-2
J gene: TRBJ2-3
clone size: NA
D gene: TRBD2
CDR3 protein: CASSESAGDGGDTQYF
CDR3 DNA: TGCGCCAGCAGTGAGTCGGCGGGAGATGGGGGAGATACGCAGTATTTT

V gene: TRBV9
J gene: TRBJ2-2
clone size: NA
D gene: TRBD1
CDR3 protein: CASTPTGANTGELFF
CDR3 DNA: TGTGCCAGCACCCCGACAGGGGCGAACACCGGGGAGCTGTTTTTT

V gene: TRBV6-5
J gene: TRBJ2-5
clone size: few
D gene: NA
CDR3 protein: CASSSPRGRKETQYF
CDR3 DNA: TGTGCCAGCAGTTCCCCGCGAGGGAGGAAAGAGACCCAGTACTTC

V gene: TRBV12-3/TRBV12-4
J gene: TRBJ1-5
clone size: NA
D gene: NA
CDR3 protein: CASAEGEEQPQHF
CDR3 DNA: TGTGCCAGCGCCGAAGGGGAAGAACAGCCCCAGCATTTT